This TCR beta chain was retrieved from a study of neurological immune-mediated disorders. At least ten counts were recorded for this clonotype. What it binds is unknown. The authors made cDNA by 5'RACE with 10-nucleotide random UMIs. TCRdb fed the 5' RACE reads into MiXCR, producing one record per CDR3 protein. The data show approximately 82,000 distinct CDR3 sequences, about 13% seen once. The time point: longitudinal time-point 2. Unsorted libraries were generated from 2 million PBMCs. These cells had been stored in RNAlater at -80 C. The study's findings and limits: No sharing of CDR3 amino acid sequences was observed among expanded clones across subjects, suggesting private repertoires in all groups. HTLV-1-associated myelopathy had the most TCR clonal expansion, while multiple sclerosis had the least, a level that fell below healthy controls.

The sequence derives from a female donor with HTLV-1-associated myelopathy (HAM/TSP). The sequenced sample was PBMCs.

The CDR3 bases are TGTGCCAGCAGCTTGGGGCAGGCGCTTCATTCACCCCTCCACTTT. This translates into CASSLGQALHSPLHF. The V and J genes are TRBV5-6 and TRBJ1-6; D is unclear. V lost 0 bases to trimming and J lost 8 bases, with 12 bases between them. The CDR3 length is 15 residues. Germline V CDR1 and CDR2: SGHDT, YYEEEE.